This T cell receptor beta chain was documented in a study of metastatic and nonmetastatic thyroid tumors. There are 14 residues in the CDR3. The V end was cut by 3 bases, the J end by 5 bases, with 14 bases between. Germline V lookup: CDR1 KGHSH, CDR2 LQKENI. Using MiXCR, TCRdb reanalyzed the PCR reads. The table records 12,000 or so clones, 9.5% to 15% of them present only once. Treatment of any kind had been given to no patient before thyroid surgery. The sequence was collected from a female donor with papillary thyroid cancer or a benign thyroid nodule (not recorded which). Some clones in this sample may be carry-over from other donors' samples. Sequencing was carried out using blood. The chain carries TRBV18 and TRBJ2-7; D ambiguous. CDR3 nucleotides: TGTGCCAGCTCACCGACGGCCCGATTGGACGAGCAGTACTTC. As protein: CASSPTARLDEQYF.